Below are 26 T cell receptor beta chains sequenced from a single sample in a study of shared clonotypes between healthy human individuals. Produced via immunoSEQ multiplex PCR; TCRdb's table is partial and in-frame only. The data contain over a million clones, 75% to 80% of them seen just once; the ten biggest clones take up 0.5% to 0.65%. The specimen was memory CD4+ T cells from PBMCs. Specified subset: CD45RA-negative fraction. The receptors here all came from a man between 18 and 35 years old in good health. Some clones in this sample may be carry-over from other donors' samples.

This chain connects TRBV27 to TRBJ1-2; D is unresolved. Germline V gene sequence: CDR1 MNHEY, CDR2 SMNVEV (reference sequence). The V end lost 4 bases, the J end lost 2 bases, and 8 bases lay between the germline ends. The CDR3 contains 13 residues. The CDR3 protein is CASSYRSNYGYTF. CDR3 nucleotide sequence: TGTGCCAGCAGTTACAGATCCAACTATGGCTACACCTTC.

This clone was found once. V usage is TRBV28 and J usage is TRBJ2-7; D gene uncertain. Trimming shortened V by 4 bases and J by 2 bases, and 6 bases separated the two germline ends. The CDR3 consists of 12 residues. Per the germline V gene, CDR1 is MDHEN and CDR2 is SYDVKM. The CDR3 here is CASSSQAYEQYF. CDR3 bases: TGTGCCAGCAGTTCCCAAGCCTACGAGCAGTACTTC. Full variable domain (missing parts from reference TRBV28 and TRBJ2-7): DVKVTQSSRYLVKRTGEKVFLECVQDMDHENMFWYRQDPGLGLRLIYFSYDVKMKEKGDIPEGYSVSREKKERFSLILESASTNQTSMYLCASSSQAYEQYFGPGTRLTVT.

This clone was seen only a few times. The rearrangement joins TRBV18 to TRBJ1-1, with TRBD1 matching over 8 bases. The CDR3 extends over 13 amino acids. V dropped 5 bases and J dropped 7; count of bases not matched to a gene: 6. The germline V gene encodes CDR1 KGHSH and CDR2 LQKENI. This CDR3 is CASSAGGRSEAFF. CDR3 nucleotide sequence: TGTGCCAGCTCAGCAGGGGGCCGGAGTGAAGCTTTCTTT. The variable domain in full, with the rest retrieved from reference TRBV18 and TRBJ1-1, is NAGVMQNPRHLVRRRGQEARLRCSPMKGHSHVYWYRQLPEEGLKFMVYLQKENIIDESGMPKERFSAEFPKEGPSILRIQQVVRGDSAAYFCASSAGGRSEAFFGQGTRLTVV.

The CDR3 is CASSYQPGGGYEQYF. The CDR3 DNA reads as TGTGCCAGCAGTTACCAACCTGGTGGGGGCTACGAGCAGTACTTC. V gene TRBV6-5 combines with J gene TRBJ2-7; D tentatively reads TRBD1 or TRBD2 (5 bases each). Germline CDR1 MNHEY, CDR2 SVGAGI. V dropped 2 bases and J dropped 3 bases, with 14 bases sitting between them. The CDR3 totals 15 residues.

As to this clone: The sample carries other DNA sequences with the same CDR3. CDR3 sequence (DNA): TGTGCCAGCAGTTACTCAGGCAGGGGCGCCTACGAGCAGTACTTC. It codes for CASSYSGRGAYEQYF. The gene calls are TRBV6-5 and TRBJ2-7; a weak D match, TRBD1 (6 bases). The germline CDR1 and CDR2 sequences are MNHEY and SVGAGI. Trimming stripped 0 bases from V and 2 bases from J, with 11 bases between. This CDR3 has 15 residues.

The chain couples TRBV27 to TRBJ2-2, with D possibly called TRBD1 or TRBD2 (5 bases each). CDR3 length: 14 residues. Germline values: CDR1 MNHEY, CDR2 SMNVEV (reference sequence). The ends were cut back, 4 bases at V and 8 bases at J, with 14 bases in the middle. CDR3 residues: CASSWGPNGGELFF. The CDR3 bases are TGTGCCAGCAGTTGGGGACCTAACGGTGGGGAGCTGTTTTTT.

J is TRBJ1-2 and V is TRBV5-5; TRBD1 is a possible D gene (5 bases). Germline V gene lookup returns CDR1 SGHKS and CDR2 YYEKEE (reference sequence). Between the trimmed V and J ends, which lost 0 bases and 0 bases, there was a span of 9 bases. This CDR3 spans 15 amino acids. CDR3 bases: TGTGCCAGCAGCTTGGGCGGGGCCTCTAACTATGGCTACACCTTC. This sequence encodes CASSLGGASNYGYTF. The entire variable domain, with the rest obtained from reference TRBV5-5 and TRBJ1-2, is as follows: DAGVTQSPTHLIKTRGQQVTLRCSPISGHKSVSWYQQVLGQGPQFIFQYYEKEERGRGNFPDRFSARQFPNYSSELNVNALLLGDSALYLCASSLGGASNYGYTFGSGTRLTVV.

The genes are TRBV30 and TRBJ2-6; D may be TRBD2 (7 bases). Trimming took 2 bases from V and 0 from J, leaving 8 bases between them. The CDR3 contains 15 residues. Germline-derived CDR1 and CDR2 are GTSNPN and SVGIG (reference sequence). This CDR3 reads CAWSRGASGANVLTF. The CDR3, as DNA: TGTGCCTGGAGTCGGGGGGCCTCTGGGGCCAACGTCCTGACTTTC.

This clone was counted at least ten times. The V and J genes are TRBV28 and TRBJ2-7; TRBD2 matches 11 bases. The CDR3 has 15 residues. Trimming took 5 bases from V and 5 from J; bases not matched to a gene: 8. CDR1 MDHEN and CDR2 SYDVKM come from the germline V gene. The CDR3 DNA reads as TGTGCCAGCAGTCGCCCACTAGCGGGAGCCCACGAGCAGTACTTC. This sequence encodes CASSRPLAGAHEQYF. The variable domain in full, completed from reference TRBV28 and TRBJ2-7, reads DVKVTQSSRYLVKRTGEKVFLECVQDMDHENMFWYRQDPGLGLRLIYFSYDVKMKEKGDIPEGYSVSREKKERFSLILESASTNQTSMYLCASSRPLAGAHEQYFGPGTRLTVT.

Concerning this clone: This sample also contains other DNA sequences that code for the same CDR3. The gene calls are TRBV18 and TRBJ2-5; 10 positions match TRBD2. CDR3 length: 15 residues. Unmatched junction bases numbered 2, after V lost 0 bases and J lost 4 bases. CDR1 and CDR2 from the germline V gene are KGHSH and LQKENI. The CDR3 here is CASSPPSGGGETQYF. CDR3 in DNA: TGTGCCAGCTCACCACCGAGCGGGGGGGGAGAGACCCAGTACTTC.

This clone came up many times. The genes are TRBV7-2 and TRBJ2-3, with 7 bases that match TRBD2. The CDR3 is 18 amino acids. The germline gives CDR1 SGHTA, CDR2 FQGNSA. Trimming at V came to 1 base and at J to 5 bases, leaving 15 bases not matched to a gene. CDR3 sequence reads: CASSLESILAVELDTQYF. DNA of the CDR3: TGTGCCAGCAGCTTAGAGAGTATCCTAGCGGTGGAATTAGATACGCAGTATTTT. The entire variable domain, with the rest obtained from reference TRBV7-2 and TRBJ2-3, is as follows: GAGVSQSPSNKVTEKGKDVELRCDPISGHTALYWYRQSLGQGLEFLIYFQGNSAPDKSGLPSDRFSAERTGGSVSTLTIQRTQQEDSAVYLCASSLESILAVELDTQYFGPGTRLTVL.

This clone came up many times. The chain recombines TRBV9 with TRBJ2-2, with D unresolved. Germline assignment: CDR1 SGDLS and CDR2 YYNGEE. There are 15 residues in the CDR3. The germline V and J ends were trimmed by 4 bases and 6 bases, with 16 bases remaining between them. The CDR3 region is CASSLGDSFSGELFF. The CDR3 DNA is TGTGCCAGCAGCCTTGGGGATAGTTTTTCCGGGGAGCTGTTTTTT.

In the case of this clone: This specimen includes other DNA sequences encoding the same CDR3. CDR3 protein: CSVGGQGYNEQFF. The CDR3 DNA is TGCAGCGTGGGCGGACAGGGGTACAATGAGCAGTTCTTC. The chain combines TRBV29-1 with TRBJ2-1, with 9 bases fitting TRBD1. From germline, CDR1 is SQVTM and CDR2 ANQGSEA. This CDR3 has 13 amino acids. Trimming removed 6 bases from V and 4 bases from J; junction bases left unmatched: 4.

The chain couples TRBV15 to TRBJ2-7; TRBD2 matches at 7 bases. Germline lookup yields CDR1 LNHNV and CDR2 YYDKDF (reference sequence). The CDR3 consists of 15 residues. V was clipped by 0 bases and J by 2 bases; unmatched bases: 4. The DNA for the CDR3 is TGTGCCACCAGCAGAGATCAAGGACTAGCCTACGAGCAGTACTTC. Translated, it gives CATSRDQGLAYEQYF. The full variable domain, completed using reference TRBV15 and TRBJ2-7, is DAMVIQNPRYQVTQFGKPVTLSCSQTLNHNVMYWYQQKSSQAPKLLFHYYDKDFNNEADTPDNFQSRRPNTSFCFLDIRSPGLGDTAMYLCATSRDQGLAYEQYFGPGTRLTVT.

This clone was seen only a few times. The chain joins TRBV4-3 to TRBJ1-2; 9 bases agree with TRBD1. This CDR3 is 15 amino acids long. The ends lost 0 bases at V and 7 bases at J; junction bases unmatched: 6. Germline V gene lookup returns CDR1 LGHNA and CDR2 YSLEER. CDR3 DNA: TGCGCCAGCAGCCAAGATAGAACAGGGGGCCTTGGCTACACCTTC. Residues: CASSQDRTGGLGYTF.

This rearrangement joins TRBV28 to TRBJ2-7, with a tentative D call TRBD1 (5 bases). CDR3 length: 17 residues. Germline lookup yields CDR1 MDHEN and CDR2 SYDVKM. V shed 4 bases and J shed 0 bases, with 19 bases lying between them. CDR3 bases: TGTGCCAGCAGTTCCCAGTACCAACAGGACCTCTCCTACGAGCAGTACTTC. Its protein is CASSSQYQQDLSYEQYF.

V usage is TRBV5-1 and J usage is TRBJ2-1; 7 nucleotides align to TRBD2. After removal of 1 base from V and 8 bases from J, the junction contained 3 bases not matched to a gene. The length of the CDR3 is 13 residues. From germline, CDR1 is SGHRS and CDR2 YFSETQ. The CDR3 coding sequence is TGCGCCAGCAGCTTGAGGCTAGCGGATGAGCAGTTCTTC. Its protein product is CASSLRLADEQFF.

This clone was observed a handful of times. The V and J genes are TRBV7-9 and TRBJ1-1; D is possibly TRBD1 (5 bases). There are 12 residues in the CDR3. Germline V gene sequence: CDR1 SEHNR, CDR2 FQNEAQ (reference sequence). V dropped 5 bases and J dropped 11 bases, with 15 bases sitting between them. CDR3 sequence reads: CASSPEARAAFF. CDR3 DNA: TGTGCCAGCAGCCCTGAGGCCAGGGCCGCTTTCTTT.

CDR3 sequence: CASSVVGNYGYTF. The CDR3 region has the DNA TGTGCCAGCAGCGTTGTCGGGAACTATGGCTACACCTTC. The gene calls are TRBV5-4 and TRBJ1-2; D is unclear. Germline V lookup: CDR1 SGHNT, CDR2 YYREEE (reference sequence). The CDR3 has 13 residues. The V and J ends lost 4 bases and 2 bases respectively, with 9 bases between them.

V is TRBV28 and J is TRBJ1-5; no firm D call. Germline CDR1 reads MDHEN; CDR2 reads SYDVKM. V was clipped by 6 bases and J by 2 bases, with 17 bases between them. This CDR3 region has 16 residues. CDR3 DNA sequence: TGTGCCAGCAGGAGCGGGTCGGGGAGACGCAATCAGCCCCAGCATTTT. It encodes CASRSGSGRRNQPQHF.

The V gene is TRBV19, the J gene TRBJ1-2; D gene ambiguous. V was clipped by 6 bases and J by 7 bases, with 21 bases between them. Germline lookup yields CDR1 LNHDA and CDR2 SQIVND (reference sequence). There are 15 residues in the CDR3. CDR3 nucleotides: TGTGCCAGTAGCCACCCCGTCCATCCCGGGTCTGGCTACACCTTC. Its translation: CASSHPVHPGSGYTF.

The rearrangement uses TRBV5-1 and TRBJ1-3; D not resolved. V lost 0 bases to trimming and J lost 1 base, with 8 bases between them. This CDR3 is 15 amino acids long. Germline loops: CDR1 SGHRS, CDR2 YFSETQ. The DNA for the CDR3 is TGCGCCAGCAGCTTGGAGTCCCCGTCTGGAAACACCATATATTTT. Translated, it gives CASSLESPSGNTIYF.

This chain uses TRBV6-5 with TRBJ1-3; D is ambiguous. Germline CDR1 reads MNHEY; CDR2 reads SVGAGI. The CDR3 spans 13 residues. Trimming removed 8 bases at V and 0 bases at J, with 8 bases between. The CDR3: CASVGFSGNTIYF. The CDR3 nucleotides are TGTGCCAGCGTAGGGTTCTCTGGAAACACCATATATTTT.

The count of this clone is one. The chain couples TRBV5-5 to TRBJ2-1, with 10 bases fitting TRBD2. This CDR3 region has 15 residues. Losses at the gene ends were 5 bases for V and 5 bases for J; bases not matched to a gene: 7. Germline V gene sequence: CDR1 SGHKS, CDR2 YYEKEE (reference sequence). The CDR3 DNA follows: TGTGCCAGCAGTCTGGACACTAGCGGGGACAATGAGCAGTTCTTC. Its protein product is CASSLDTSGDNEQFF.

To note about this clone: A read error is the likely source, as a far larger clone sits one nucleotide away. This chain uses TRBV6-1 with TRBJ1-1; D is uncertain. From germline, CDR1 is MNHNS and CDR2 SASEGT. This CDR3 comprises 11 residues. The V end was cut by 7 bases, the J end by 0 bases, with 3 bases between. The CDR3 here is CASIVNTEAFF. The DNA for the CDR3 is TGTGCCAGCATAGTGAACACTGAAGCTTTCTTT.

The V call is TRBV12-2, the J call TRBJ1-2. TRBV12-2 is a pseudogene locus. The CDR3 is 16 amino acids. The CDR3 sequence: CASRLGWTRLSHGYTF. The CDR3 DNA follows: TGTGCAAGTCGCTTAGGGTGGACCAGATTGTCCCATGGCTACACCTTC.